This TCR beta chain comes out of a study of Graves' ophthalmopathy and Graves' hyperthyroidism. Whole-study context: At the time of initial diagnosis and before any treatment, peripheral blood was collected. Study conclusions and caveats: The majority of expanded thyroid clonotypes above 0.001 frequency also occurred in blood.

This clonotype was found many times. Its antigen is unidentified. The CDR3 loop spans 12 amino acids. Trimming took 6 bases from V and 7 from J, leaving 12 bases between them. CDR3 regions of TCR beta were amplified from RNA transcripts. The first round was an RT-PCR with HTBI primers, and the second round was a multiplex PCR. Each CDR3 protein is one row after TCRdb ran MiXCR on the multiplex PCR reads. The sample contains roughly 500,000 distinct CDR3 sequences, approximately 15% of which appear only once. Specimen: blood. The source of this sequence is a woman under 40 with Graves' ophthalmopathy. The chain links TRBV12-3 or TRBV12-4 to TRBJ1-2, with D unclear. The CDR3 DNA is TGTGCCAGCAGCCTAGGGTCTGGTGGCTACACCTTC. It specifies CASSLGSGGYTF.